This T cell receptor (beta chain) was captured in a study of blood T cell repertoires in COVID-19. Across the whole study: The study drew acute and convalescent COVID-19 samples from the United States, Italy and Spain.

Libraries were prepared by immunoSEQ multiplex PCR; TCRdb keeps only in-frame clonotypes and omits some of them. This sample yields 200,000 to 250,000 clones, of which approximately 90% are seen a single time; over 9.5% belongs to the top ten. V was clipped by 5 bases and J by 5 bases; unmatched bases: 8. This CDR3 contains 14 residues. From germline, CDR1 is GTSNPN and CDR2 SVGIG (reference sequence). The sequenced sample consisted of peripheral blood. The chain uses TRBV30 and TRBJ1-2; 10 bases match TRBD1. The TCR was taken from a woman aged 18-29 years who had recovered from COVID-19. The CDR3: CAWDSGTGVYGYTF. CDR3 in DNA: TGTGCCTGGGACTCCGGGACAGGGGTATATGGCTACACCTTC.